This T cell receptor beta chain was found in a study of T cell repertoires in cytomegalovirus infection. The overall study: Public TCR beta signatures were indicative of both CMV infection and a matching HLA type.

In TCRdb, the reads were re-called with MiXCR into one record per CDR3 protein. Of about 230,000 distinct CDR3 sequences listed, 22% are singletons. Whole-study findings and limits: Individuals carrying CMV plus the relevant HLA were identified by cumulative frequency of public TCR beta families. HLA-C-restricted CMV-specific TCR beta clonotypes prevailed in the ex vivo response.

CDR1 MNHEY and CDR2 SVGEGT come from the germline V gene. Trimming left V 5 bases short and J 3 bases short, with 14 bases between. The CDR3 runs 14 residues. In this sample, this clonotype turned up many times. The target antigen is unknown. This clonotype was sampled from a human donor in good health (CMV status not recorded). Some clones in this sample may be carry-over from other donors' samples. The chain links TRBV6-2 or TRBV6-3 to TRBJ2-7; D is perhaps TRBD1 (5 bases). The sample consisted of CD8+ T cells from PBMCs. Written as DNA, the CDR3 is TGTGCCAGCAGTCCCCAGGGTCTTAACTACGAGCAGTACTTC. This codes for CASSPQGLNYEQYF.